This T cell receptor (beta chain) was documented in a study of Ad26.COV2.S vaccination and SARS-CoV-2 variants. Concerning this clone itself: Its antigen remains unknown.

Libraries were prepared by immunoSEQ multiplex PCR; TCRdb keeps only in-frame clonotypes and omits some of them. The table has roughly 510,000 clones, around nine tenths seen once. CDR3 size: 15 residues. Germline V gives CDR1 MNHNS, CDR2 SASEGT. The V segment lost 3 bases and the J segment 0 bases; nucleotides outside the gene matches: 2. Study conclusions and caveats: Individuals receiving vaccine had higher spike-specific TCR breadth than placebo recipients did.

Specified treatment: about 20 received Ad26.COV2.S at low or high dose, single or two shots; roughly five received placebo; per-sample allocation not given. Specimens were obtained on day 63 following the first vaccine or placebo injection. Spike of the Wuhan-strain SARS-CoV-2 was expressed by an Ad26 vector, which formed the vaccine. The chain employs TRBV6-1 and TRBJ2-1; 7 positions agree with TRBD1. This TCR was sampled from a person between 18 and 59 years old who received the Ad26.COV2.S COVID-19 vaccine or a placebo. The input for sequencing was peripheral blood, taken in a trial of Ad26.COV2.S vaccine versus placebo. CDR3 protein: CASSDAGGSYNEQFF. CDR3 coding DNA: TGTGCCAGCAGTGATGCAGGGGGCTCCTACAATGAGCAGTTCTTC.